Listed here are 23 T cell receptor beta chains from one sample, sequenced in a study of early stage breast cancer tumors. The table came from immunoSEQ multiplex PCR; TCRdb's copy has only in-frame clones and leaves some out. The sample carries roughly 10,000 clones, 65% to 70% recorded once. Sequencing was done on a sample of breast tumor tissue. Every receptor here comes from a person aged 45 to 60 with breast cancer.

The chain joins TRBV4-3 to TRBJ2-3, with TRBD2 identical over 9 bases. The J segment lost 0 bases and the V segment lost 0 bases, leaving 16 bases of the junction unmatched. Germline CDR1 is LGHNA and CDR2 is YSLEER. The CDR3 consists of 21 residues. In DNA form, the CDR3 reads TGCGCCAGCAGCCAAGAGCCCCCTGACTGGACTAGCGAGACTAGCACAGATACGCAGTATTTT. Translated: CASSQEPPDWTSETSTDTQYF.

By share of the sample, this clone is medium-sized. This rearrangement joins TRBV2 to TRBJ1-1; no firm D call. From germline, CDR1 is SNHLY and CDR2 FYNNEI. The CDR3 covers 13 residues. V was pared by 3 bases and J by 1 base, with 6 bases between. DNA for the CDR3: TGTGCCAGCAGTGATGGGCCGAACACTGAAGCTTTCTTT. Its protein product is CASSDGPNTEAFF.

The chain combines TRBV5-8 with TRBJ2-4; a weak D match, TRBD1 (5 bases). Trimming cost V 1 base and J 3 bases, with 11 bases left between them. Germline V gene data show CDR1 as SGHTS and CDR2 as YDEGEE. The CDR3 totals 15 residues. This chain's CDR3 is CASSLKGQSKNIQYF. CDR3 DNA: TGTGCCAGCAGCTTGAAGGGGCAGAGCAAAAACATTCAGTACTTC.

The chain recombines TRBV19 with TRBJ1-2, with D tentatively TRBD1 (5 bases). This CDR3 region has 14 residues. Trimming took off 8 bases at V and 8 bases at J, with 21 bases between the two ends. Germline CDR1 reads LNHDA; CDR2 reads SQIVND (reference sequence). CDR3 amino acids: CASRGGGLGEGYTF. The DNA for the CDR3 is TGTGCCAGTCGTGGCGGGGGATTAGGAGAAGGCTACACCTTC.

The gene calls are TRBV7-9 and TRBJ2-7, with TRBD1 identical over 7 bases. The CDR3 extends over 15 amino acids. In germline, CDR1 is SEHNR, CDR2 FQNEAQ (reference sequence). V lost 4 bases to trimming and J lost 4 bases; unmatched junction nucleotides: 10. CDR3 sequence (DNA): TGTGCCAGCAGCTCCCCGGGACAGACTACTTACGAGCAGTACTTC. Translation: CASSSPGQTTYEQYF.

The rearrangement joins TRBV7-2 to TRBJ1-5; 7 bases line up with TRBD1. V gave up 5 bases and J gave up 4 bases; unmatched junction bases: 8. CDR3 size: 15 residues. Germline values: CDR1 SGHTA, CDR2 FQGNSA. Here the CDR3 DNA reads TGTGCCAGCAGCGATACAGGGGTTCGGAATCAGCCCCAGCATTTT. It yields the protein CASSDTGVRNQPQHF.

The rearrangement uses TRBV5-1 and TRBJ2-7; 9 nucleotides match TRBD1. Germline V gives CDR1 SGHRS, CDR2 YFSETQ. The CDR3 is 13 amino acids. Trimming took 4 bases from V and 7 from J; bases not matched to a gene: 6. CDR3 nucleotide sequence: TGCGCCAGCAGCGCGGGACAGGGAAGTGAGCAGTACTTC. This encodes CASSAGQGSEQYF. Filled out from reference TRBV5-1 and TRBJ2-7, the complete variable domain reads KAGVTQTPRYLIKTRGQQVTLSCSPISGHRSVSWYQQTPGQGLQFLFEYFSETQRNKGNFPGRFSGRQFSNSRSEMNVSTLELGDSALYLCASSAGQGSEQYFGPGTRLTVT.

This clone was observed a single time. The genes are TRBV19 and TRBJ2-5, with D maybe TRBD2 (6 bases). The CDR3 contains 15 residues. Trimming left V 6 bases short and J 2 bases short, with 16 bases between. Germline CDR1 LNHDA, CDR2 SQIVND (reference sequence). CDR3 sequence (DNA): TGTGCCAGTAGGTCCTTCCGGGACTCACAAGAGACCCAGTACTTC. It translates to CASRSFRDSQETQYF.

The chain links TRBV28 to TRBJ2-5; perhaps TRBD1 as D (6 bases). Per the germline V gene, CDR1 is MDHEN and CDR2 is SYDVKM. With 6 bases removed from V and 5 bases from J, the gap between germline ends came to 16 bases. This CDR3 has 14 amino acids. The CDR3 protein is CASSQGQLRETQYF. CDR3 nucleotide sequence: TGTGCCAGCAGCCAAGGACAGCTCCGGGAGACCCAGTACTTC.

The rearrangement uses TRBV2 and TRBJ2-5; 8 nucleotides align to TRBD2. V trimming: 8 bases; J trimming: 5 bases; junction bases outside the gene matches: 7. The CDR3 consists of 13 residues. From germline, CDR1 is SNHLY and CDR2 FYNNEI. The CDR3 DNA reads TGTGCCAGCGGGAAGGGACTAGGGGAGACCCAGTACTTC. Amino acids: CASGKGLGETQYF.

This clone was detected a few times. The chain has TRBV5-6 and TRBJ2-5; D possibly corresponds to TRBD2 (6 bases). This CDR3 is 14 amino acids long. CDR1 and CDR2 from the germline V gene are SGHDT and YYEEEE. V lost 0 bases and J lost 9, with 15 bases in between. CDR3 in amino acids: CASSLEQAWGAQYF. The CDR3 DNA sequence: TGTGCCAGCAGCTTGGAACAGGCTTGGGGGGCCCAGTACTTC.

CDR3 in DNA: TGTGCCAGTAGTATTAGTCGACTAGCCTCGGTGGATGAGCAGTTCTTC. Residues: CASSISRLASVDEQFF. This chain connects TRBV19 to TRBJ2-1; TRBD2 agrees at 7 bases. V gave up 3 bases and J gave up 8 bases; unmatched junction bases: 13. This CDR3 has 16 amino acids. CDR1 is LNHDA, CDR2 SQIVND, per germline (reference sequence). The entire variable domain, with the rest obtained from reference TRBV19 and TRBJ2-1, is as follows: DGGITQSPKYLFRKEGQNVTLSCEQNLNHDAMYWYRQDPGQGLRLIYYSQIVNDFQKGDIAEGYSVSREKKESFPLTVTSAQKNPTAFYLCASSISRLASVDEQFFGPGTRLTVL.

V gene TRBV19 combines with J gene TRBJ2-4; 8 nucleotides line up with TRBD1. This CDR3 is 14 amino acids long. After removal of 9 bases from V and 2 bases from J, the junction contained 6 bases not matched to a gene. Germline assignment: CDR1 LNHDA and CDR2 SQIVND (reference sequence). The CDR3 DNA follows: TGTGCCAGCTGGACAGGGAAAACCAAAAACATTCAGTACTTC. Its translation: CASWTGKTKNIQYF. Full variable domain (rest looked up from reference TRBV19 and TRBJ2-4): DGGITQSPKYLFRKEGQNVTLSCEQNLNHDAMYWYRQDPGQGLRLIYYSQIVNDFQKGDIAEGYSVSREKKESFPLTVTSAQKNPTAFYLCASWTGKTKNIQYFGAGTRLSVL.

The chain uses TRBV7-9 and TRBJ1-2; D is ambiguous. CDR3 size: 14 residues. With 3 bases removed from V and 2 bases from J, the gap between germline ends came to 10 bases. The germline V gene has CDR1 SEHNR and CDR2 FQNEAQ (reference sequence). CDR3 DNA sequence: TGTGCCAGCAGCTTGGTGGTTCTCAACTATGGCTACACCTTC. It codes for CASSLVVLNYGYTF.

This chain uses TRBV11-1 with TRBJ2-3, with unresolved D. V was shortened by 5 bases and J by 4 bases, with 13 bases between the two germline ends. The germline V gene has CDR1 SGHAT and CDR2 FQDESV (reference sequence). This CDR3 is 14 amino acids long. As DNA, the CDR3 is TGTGCCAGCAGCGGATCTGGGTTGCCAGATACGCAGTATTTT. Its translation is CASSGSGLPDTQYF.

The chain couples TRBV7-6 to TRBJ2-1; the D gene is possibly TRBD2 (5 bases). CDR1 is SGHVS, CDR2 FNYEAQ, per germline. The ends were cut back, 2 bases at V and 6 bases at J, with 11 bases in the middle. There are 14 residues in the CDR3. This chain's CDR3 is CASSLFALANEQFF. CDR3 DNA sequence: TGTGCCAGCAGCTTATTTGCGCTAGCCAATGAGCAGTTCTTC.

In DNA form, the CDR3 reads TGTGCCAGCAGTTACAGGGGGAACACTGAAGCTTTCTTT. As protein: CASSYRGNTEAFF. The genes are TRBV6-5 and TRBJ1-1; D possibly corresponds to TRBD1 (5 bases). Germline V lookup: CDR1 MNHEY, CDR2 SVGAGI. The CDR3 runs 13 residues. Trimming cost V 2 bases and J 1 base, with 5 bases left between them.

The rearrangement joins TRBV4-3 to TRBJ1-5, with D perhaps matching TRBD1 (6 bases). V was trimmed by 4 bases and J by 4 bases, leaving 11 bases between them. Per the germline V gene, CDR1 is LGHNA and CDR2 is YSLEER. The CDR3 is 14 residues long. The CDR3 nucleotides are TGCGCCAGCAGCCCCGGACAGCCTAATCAGCCCCAGCATTTT. Its translation is CASSPGQPNQPQHF.

This sequence joins TRBV29-1 and TRBJ2-5; 8 bases fit TRBD2. V dropped 4 bases and J dropped 4; count of bases not matched to a gene: 5. CDR1 SQVTM and CDR2 ANQGSEA come from the germline V gene. This CDR3 is built from 13 residues. CDR3 protein: CSVGRAGAETQYF. In nucleotides, the CDR3 is TGCAGCGTTGGGAGAGCGGGAGCAGAGACCCAGTACTTC.

This clone was seen once. This chain connects TRBV28 to TRBJ1-6; a weak D match, TRBD1 (6 bases). CDR1 and CDR2 (germline): MDHEN, SYDVKM. The CDR3 sequence is 14 residues long. Trimming left V 7 bases short and J 11 bases short, with 18 bases between. The CDR3 DNA is TGTGCCAGCACCCTTGATACAGGGAGAACACCCCTCCACTTT. Protein: CASTLDTGRTPLHF.

The rearrangement joins TRBV6-1 to TRBJ1-6; 9 bases line up with TRBD1. CDR3 length equals 16 residues. CDR1 and CDR2 from the germline V gene are MNHNS and SASEGT. Trimming at V came to 4 bases and at J to 7 bases, leaving 8 bases not matched to a gene. The CDR3 coding sequence is TGTGCCAGCAGTGTAACCGGGACAGGGTACAATTCACCCCTCCACTTT. It codes for CASSVTGTGYNSPLHF.

In this sample, this clone turned up a few times. The genes are TRBV7-2 and TRBJ1-5; D unclear. The length of the CDR3 is 13 residues. Trimming pared 3 bases from V and 5 bases from J, leaving 8 bases between. Germline V gene data show CDR1 as SGHTA and CDR2 as FQGNSA. This CDR3 reads CASSLEGYQPQHF. CDR3 bases: TGTGCCAGCAGCTTGGAAGGGTATCAGCCCCAGCATTTT.

The V gene is TRBV5-1, the J gene TRBJ1-2; D remains ambiguous. Germline V gene sequence: CDR1 SGHRS, CDR2 YFSETQ. V lost 3 bases and J lost 6, with 12 bases in between. The CDR3 runs to 13 residues. DNA of the CDR3: TGCGCCAGCAGCTGGGAGAGACGAGATGGCTACACCTTC. Amino acids: CASSWERRDGYTF.